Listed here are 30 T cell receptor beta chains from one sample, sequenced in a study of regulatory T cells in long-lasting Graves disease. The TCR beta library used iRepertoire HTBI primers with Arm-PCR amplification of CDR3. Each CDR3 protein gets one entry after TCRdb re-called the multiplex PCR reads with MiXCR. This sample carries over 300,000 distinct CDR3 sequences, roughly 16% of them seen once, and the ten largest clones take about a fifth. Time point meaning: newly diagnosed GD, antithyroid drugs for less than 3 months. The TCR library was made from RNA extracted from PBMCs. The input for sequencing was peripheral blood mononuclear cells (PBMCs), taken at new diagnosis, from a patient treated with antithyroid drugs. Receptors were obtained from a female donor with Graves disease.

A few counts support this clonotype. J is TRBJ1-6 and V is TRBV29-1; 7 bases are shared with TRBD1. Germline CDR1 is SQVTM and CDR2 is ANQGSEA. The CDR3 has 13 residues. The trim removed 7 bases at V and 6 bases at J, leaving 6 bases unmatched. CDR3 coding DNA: TGCAGCGCAGGGGACAGACCTAATTCACCCCTCCACTTT. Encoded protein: CSAGDRPNSPLHF. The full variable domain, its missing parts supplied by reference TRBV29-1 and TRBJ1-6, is SAVISQKPSRDICQRGTSLTIQCQVDSQVTMMFWYRQQPGQSLTLIATANQGSEATYESGFVIDKFPISRPNLTFSTLTVSNMSPEDSSIYLCSAGDRPNSPLHFGNGTRLTVT.

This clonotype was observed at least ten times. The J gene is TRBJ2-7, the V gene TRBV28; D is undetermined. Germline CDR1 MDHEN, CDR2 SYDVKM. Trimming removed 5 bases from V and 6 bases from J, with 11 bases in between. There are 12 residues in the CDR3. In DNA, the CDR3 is TGTGCCAGCAGTATCACAAATCGCGAGCAGTACTTC. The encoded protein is CASSITNREQYF.

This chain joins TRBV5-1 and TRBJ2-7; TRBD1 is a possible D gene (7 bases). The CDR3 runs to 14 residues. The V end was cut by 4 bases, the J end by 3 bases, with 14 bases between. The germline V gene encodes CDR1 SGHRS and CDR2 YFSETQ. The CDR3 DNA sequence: TGCGCCAGCAGCGCGGGGACAGATTTCTACGAGCAGTACTTC. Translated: CASSAGTDFYEQYF.

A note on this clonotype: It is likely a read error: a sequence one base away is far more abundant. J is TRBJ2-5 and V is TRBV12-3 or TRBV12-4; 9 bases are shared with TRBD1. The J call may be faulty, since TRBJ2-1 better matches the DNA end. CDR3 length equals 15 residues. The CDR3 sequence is CASGFGQGMEVEQFF. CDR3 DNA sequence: TGTGCCAGCGGTTTCGGACAGGGGATGGAGGTTGAGCAGTTCTTC.

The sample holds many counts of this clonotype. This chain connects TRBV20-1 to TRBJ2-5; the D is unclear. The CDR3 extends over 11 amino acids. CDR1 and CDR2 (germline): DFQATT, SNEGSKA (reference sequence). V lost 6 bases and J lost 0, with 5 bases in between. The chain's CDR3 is CSARNQETQYF. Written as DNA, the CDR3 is TGCAGTGCAAGGAACCAAGAGACCCAGTACTTC.

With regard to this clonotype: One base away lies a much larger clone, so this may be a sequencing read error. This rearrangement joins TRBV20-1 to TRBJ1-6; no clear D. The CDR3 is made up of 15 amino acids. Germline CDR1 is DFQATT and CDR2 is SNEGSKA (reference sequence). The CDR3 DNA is TGCAGTGCTAGAGATATGGGAACCAATAATCCACCCCTCCACTTT. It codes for CSARDMGTNNPPLHF.

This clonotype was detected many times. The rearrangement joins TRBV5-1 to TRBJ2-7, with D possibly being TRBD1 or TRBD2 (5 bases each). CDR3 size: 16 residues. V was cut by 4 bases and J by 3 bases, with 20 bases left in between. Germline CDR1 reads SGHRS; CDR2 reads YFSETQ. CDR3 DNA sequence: TGCGCCAGCAGCATTGCCTCCCGGGACGGAGACTACGAGCAGTACTTC. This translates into CASSIASRDGDYEQYF.

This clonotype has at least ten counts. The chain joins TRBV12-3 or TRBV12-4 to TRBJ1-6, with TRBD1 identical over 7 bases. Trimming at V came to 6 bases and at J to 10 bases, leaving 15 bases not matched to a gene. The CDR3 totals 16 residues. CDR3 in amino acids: CASRLGRGQPGSPLHF. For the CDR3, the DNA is TGTGCCAGCAGACTAGGCCGGGGACAGCCAGGGTCACCCCTCCACTTT.

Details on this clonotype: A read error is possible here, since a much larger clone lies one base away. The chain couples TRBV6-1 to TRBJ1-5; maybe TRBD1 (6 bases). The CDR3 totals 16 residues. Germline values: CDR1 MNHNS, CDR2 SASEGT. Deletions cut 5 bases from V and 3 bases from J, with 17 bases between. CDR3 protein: CASSHSYRDTNQPQHF. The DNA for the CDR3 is TGTGCCAGCAGTCATTCGTACAGGGACACCAATCAGCCCCAGCATTTT.

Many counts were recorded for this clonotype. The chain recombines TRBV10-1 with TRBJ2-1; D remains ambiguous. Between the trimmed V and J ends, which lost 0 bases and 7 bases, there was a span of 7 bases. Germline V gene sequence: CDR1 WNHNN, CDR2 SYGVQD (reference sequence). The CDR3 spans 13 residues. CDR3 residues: CASSESGKNEQFF. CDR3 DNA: TGCGCCAGCAGTGAGTCGGGAAAGAATGAGCAGTTCTTC.

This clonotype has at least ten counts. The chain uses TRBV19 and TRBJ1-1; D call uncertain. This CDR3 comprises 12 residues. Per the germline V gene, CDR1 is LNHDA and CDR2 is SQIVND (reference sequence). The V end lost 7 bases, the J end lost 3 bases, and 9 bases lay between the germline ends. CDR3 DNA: TGTGCCAGTACGGGCAGGTACACTGAAGCTTTCTTT. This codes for CASTGRYTEAFF.

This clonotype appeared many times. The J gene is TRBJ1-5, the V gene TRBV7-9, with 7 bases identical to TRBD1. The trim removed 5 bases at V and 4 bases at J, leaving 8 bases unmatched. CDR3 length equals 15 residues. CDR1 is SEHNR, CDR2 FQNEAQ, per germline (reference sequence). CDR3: CASSPDEGANQPQHF. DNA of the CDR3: TGTGCCAGCAGCCCGGATGAGGGGGCGAATCAGCCCCAGCATTTT.

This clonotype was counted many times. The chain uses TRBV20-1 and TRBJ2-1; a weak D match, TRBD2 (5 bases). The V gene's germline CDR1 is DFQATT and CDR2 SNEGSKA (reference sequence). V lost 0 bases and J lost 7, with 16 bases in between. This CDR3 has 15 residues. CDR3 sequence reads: CSARDATGISNEQFF. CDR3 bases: TGCAGTGCTAGAGATGCCACCGGGATCTCAAATGAGCAGTTCTTC.

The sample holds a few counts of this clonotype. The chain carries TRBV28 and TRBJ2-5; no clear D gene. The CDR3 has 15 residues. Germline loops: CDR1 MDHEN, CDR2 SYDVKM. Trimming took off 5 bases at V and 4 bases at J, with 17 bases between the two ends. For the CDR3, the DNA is TGTGCCAGCAGTCCCCCGGGCAACCACCGAGAGACCCAGTACTTC. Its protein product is CASSPPGNHRETQYF.

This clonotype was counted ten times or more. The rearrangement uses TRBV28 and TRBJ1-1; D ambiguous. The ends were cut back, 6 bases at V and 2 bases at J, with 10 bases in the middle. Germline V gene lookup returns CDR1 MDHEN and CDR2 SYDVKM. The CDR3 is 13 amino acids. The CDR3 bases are TGTGCCAGCAGACCCGCCGTAAACACTGAAGCTTTCTTT. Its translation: CASRPAVNTEAFF.

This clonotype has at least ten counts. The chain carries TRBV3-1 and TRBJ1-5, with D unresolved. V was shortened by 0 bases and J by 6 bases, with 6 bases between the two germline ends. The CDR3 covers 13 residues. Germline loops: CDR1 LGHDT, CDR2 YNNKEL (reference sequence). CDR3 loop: CASSQDVAQPQHF. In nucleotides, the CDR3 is TGTGCCAGCAGCCAAGACGTGGCTCAGCCCCAGCATTTT. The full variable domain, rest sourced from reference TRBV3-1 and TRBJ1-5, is DTAVSQTPKYLVTQMGNDKSIKCEQNLGHDTMYWYKQDSKKFLKIMFSYNNKELIINETVPNRFSPKSPDKAHLNLHINSLELGDSAVYFCASSQDVAQPQHFGDGTRLSIL.

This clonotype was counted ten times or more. The CDR3 bases are TGCAGTGCTAGAGATGGGGTACGACGGCTGAACACTGAAGCTTTCTTT. Its protein is CSARDGVRRLNTEAFF. V is TRBV20-1 and J is TRBJ1-1; the D is unclear. The CDR3 sequence is 16 residues long. CDR1 DFQATT and CDR2 SNEGSKA come from the germline V gene (reference sequence). The ends were cut back, 0 bases at V and 0 bases at J, with 14 bases in the middle.

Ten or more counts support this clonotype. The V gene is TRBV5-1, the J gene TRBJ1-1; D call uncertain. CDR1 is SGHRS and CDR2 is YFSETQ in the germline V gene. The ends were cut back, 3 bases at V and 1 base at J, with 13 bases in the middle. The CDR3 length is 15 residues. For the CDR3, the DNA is TGCGCCAGCAGCTACAATGGCCGGGGGAACACTGAAGCTTTCTTT. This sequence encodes CASSYNGRGNTEAFF.

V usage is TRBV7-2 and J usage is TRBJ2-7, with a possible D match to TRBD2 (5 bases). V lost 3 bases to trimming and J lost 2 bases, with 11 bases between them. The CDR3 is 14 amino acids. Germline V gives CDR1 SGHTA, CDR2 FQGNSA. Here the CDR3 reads CASSLVRAPYEQYF. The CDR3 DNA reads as TGTGCCAGCAGCTTGGTGCGGGCACCCTACGAGCAGTACTTC.

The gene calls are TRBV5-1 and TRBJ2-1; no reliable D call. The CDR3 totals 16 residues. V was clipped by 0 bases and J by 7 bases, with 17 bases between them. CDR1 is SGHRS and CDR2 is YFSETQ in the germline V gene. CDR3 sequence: CASSLGLMEFLNEQFF. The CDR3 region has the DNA TGCGCCAGCAGCTTGGGCCTTATGGAGTTCCTGAATGAGCAGTTCTTC.

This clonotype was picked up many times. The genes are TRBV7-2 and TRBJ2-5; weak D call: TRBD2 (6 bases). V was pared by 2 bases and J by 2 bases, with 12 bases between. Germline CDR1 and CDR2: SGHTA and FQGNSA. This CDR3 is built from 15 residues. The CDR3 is CASSLIPGEQETQYF. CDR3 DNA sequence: TGTGCCAGCAGCTTAATTCCGGGGGAGCAAGAGACCCAGTACTTC.

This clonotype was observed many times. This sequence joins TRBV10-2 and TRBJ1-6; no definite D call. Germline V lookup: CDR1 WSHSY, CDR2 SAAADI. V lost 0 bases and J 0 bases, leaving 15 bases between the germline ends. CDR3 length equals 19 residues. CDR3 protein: CASSESRSKRGSYNSPLHF. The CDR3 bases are TGCGCCAGCAGTGAGTCTAGGTCCAAGCGAGGCTCCTATAATTCACCCCTCCACTTT.

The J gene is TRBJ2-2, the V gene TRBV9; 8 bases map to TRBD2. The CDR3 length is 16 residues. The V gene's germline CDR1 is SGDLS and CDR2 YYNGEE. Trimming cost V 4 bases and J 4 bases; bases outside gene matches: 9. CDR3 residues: CASSFGGGRGTGELFF. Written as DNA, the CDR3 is TGTGCCAGCAGCTTCGGGGGGGGGCGAGGCACCGGGGAGCTGTTTTTT.

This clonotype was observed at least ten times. CDR3 residues: CASSLGVNEQYF. The CDR3, as DNA: TGTGCCAGCAGCTTAGGGGTCAACGAGCAGTACTTC. The genes are TRBV11-2 and TRBJ2-7; D gene ambiguous. The CDR3 is 12 residues long. The germline V gene has CDR1 SGHAT and CDR2 FQNNGV. V was shortened by 1 base and J by 5 bases, with 6 bases between the two germline ends.

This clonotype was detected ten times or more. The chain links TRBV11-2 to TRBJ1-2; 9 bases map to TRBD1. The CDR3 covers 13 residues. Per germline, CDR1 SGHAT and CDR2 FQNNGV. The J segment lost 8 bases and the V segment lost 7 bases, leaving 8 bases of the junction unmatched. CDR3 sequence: CASKAQGAQGYTF. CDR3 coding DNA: TGTGCCAGCAAGGCACAGGGGGCTCAAGGCTACACCTTC.

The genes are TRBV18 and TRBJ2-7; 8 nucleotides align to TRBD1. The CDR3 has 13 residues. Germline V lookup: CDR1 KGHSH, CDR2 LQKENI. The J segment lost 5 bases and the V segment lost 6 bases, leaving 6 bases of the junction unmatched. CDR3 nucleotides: TGTGCCAGCTCGAGGACAGGGATCAACGAGCAGTACTTC. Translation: CASSRTGINEQYF.

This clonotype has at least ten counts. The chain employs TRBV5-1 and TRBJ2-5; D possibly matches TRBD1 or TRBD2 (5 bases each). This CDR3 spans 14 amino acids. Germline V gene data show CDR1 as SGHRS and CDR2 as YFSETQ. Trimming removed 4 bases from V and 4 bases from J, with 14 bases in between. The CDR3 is CASSQGELGETQYF. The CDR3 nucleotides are TGCGCCAGCAGCCAAGGGGAGCTAGGAGAGACCCAGTACTTC.

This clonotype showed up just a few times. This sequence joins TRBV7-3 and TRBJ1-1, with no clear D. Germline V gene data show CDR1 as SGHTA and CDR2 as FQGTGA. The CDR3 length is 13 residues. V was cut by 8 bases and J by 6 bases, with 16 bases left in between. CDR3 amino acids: CASSEAPGAEAFF. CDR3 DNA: TGTGCCAGCTCCGAGGCCCCGGGCGCTGAAGCTTTCTTT.

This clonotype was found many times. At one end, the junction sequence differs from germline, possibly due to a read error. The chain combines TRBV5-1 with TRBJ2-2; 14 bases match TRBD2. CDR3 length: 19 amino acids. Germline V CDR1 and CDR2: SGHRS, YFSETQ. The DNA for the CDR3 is TGTGCCAGCAGCTTGTCGCGACTAGCGGGAGGGTCGGACACCGGGGAGCTGTTTTTT. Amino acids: CASSLSRLAGGSDTGELFF.

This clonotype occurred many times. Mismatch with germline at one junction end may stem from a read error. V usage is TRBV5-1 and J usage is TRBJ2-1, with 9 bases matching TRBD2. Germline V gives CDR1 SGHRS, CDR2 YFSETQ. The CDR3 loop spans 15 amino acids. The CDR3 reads CASSLDSGGYTEQFF. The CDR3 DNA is TGCGCCAGCAGCTTGGATAGCGGGGGATACACTGAGCAGTTCTTC.